These 22 T cell receptor beta chains were all obtained from the same sample, sequenced in a study of cytomegalovirus exposure and HLA in healthy donors. The PCR made use of 60 Vbeta and 13 Jbeta primers. Profiled with immunoSEQ multiplex PCR; TCRdb holds only in-frame clones, not every one. The table lists approximately 97,000 clones, 78% of them singletons. The source material was PBMCs. The receptors were sampled from a woman in her thirties or forties in good health and CMV-seropositive.

CDR3 DNA: TGTGCCAGCAGCCCCCGCGCGAGCACAGATACGCAGTATTTT. It encodes CASSPRASTDTQYF. J is TRBJ2-3 and V is TRBV7-9; no clear D. Germline V gene lookup returns CDR1 SEHNR and CDR2 FQNEAQ (reference sequence). The V and J ends lost 5 bases and 0 bases respectively, with 9 bases between them. The CDR3 contains 14 residues.

This clone was counted a few times. The chain combines TRBV7-9 with TRBJ2-5; D remains unclear. Trimming pared 4 bases from V and 1 base from J, leaving 10 bases between. The CDR3 extends over 14 amino acids. The germline V gene has CDR1 SEHNR and CDR2 FQNEAQ (reference sequence). Here the CDR3 reads CASSSSTVQETQYF. The CDR3 DNA follows: TGTGCCAGCAGCTCATCAACGGTCCAAGAGACCCAGTACTTC.

The chain couples TRBV7-6 to TRBJ2-1; 11 bases line up with TRBD1. The germline V gene has CDR1 SGHVS and CDR2 FNYEAQ. J lost 7 bases, V lost 5 bases, and 4 bases had no gene match. The CDR3 runs to 14 residues. The CDR3: CASSMDRGLNEQFF. The CDR3 coding sequence is TGTGCCAGCAGCATGGACAGGGGGCTGAATGAGCAGTTCTTC.

This clone was seen just once. Here the CDR3 reads CASSAGPAGKHTEAFF. Written as DNA, the CDR3 is TGCGCCAGCAGCGCTGGACCCGCGGGCAAGCACACTGAAGCTTTCTTT. This rearrangement joins TRBV5-1 to TRBJ1-1; D gene ambiguous. Trimming left V 4 bases short and J 3 bases short, with 19 bases between. Germline CDR1 SGHRS, CDR2 YFSETQ. The CDR3 spans 16 residues.

V gene TRBV27 combines with J gene TRBJ2-6; D possibly corresponds to TRBD1 (6 bases). The CDR3 runs to 17 residues. Germline loops: CDR1 MNHEY, CDR2 SMNVEV (reference sequence). The V gene lost 2 bases and the J gene lost 3 bases, with 14 bases spanning the gap. Here the CDR3 reads CASSLREAGVGANVLTF. For the CDR3, the DNA is TGTGCCAGCAGTTTAAGAGAAGCAGGGGTTGGGGCCAACGTCCTGACTTTC.

This chain joins TRBV13 and TRBJ2-7, with 7 bases lining up with TRBD1. The V and J ends lost 1 base and 5 bases, in that order; junction bases with no gene match: 8. Germline values: CDR1 PRHDT, CDR2 FYEKMQ (reference sequence). The CDR3 extends over 15 amino acids. The CDR3 here is CASSLEGQLRHEQYF. CDR3 DNA: TGTGCCAGCAGCTTAGAGGGACAGCTGCGTCACGAGCAGTACTTC.

The chain has TRBV4-1 and TRBJ2-3; TRBD2 matches at 9 bases. CDR3 length equals 19 residues. V shed 1 base, J shed 1 base, and the junction held 12 bases outside the gene matches. Germline CDR1 reads MGHRA; CDR2 reads YSYEKL. CDR3 nucleotide sequence: TGCGCCAGCAGCCAAGGGAGGTTAGCGGGAGATCGGGGCACAGATACGCAGTATTTT. Translated: CASSQGRLAGDRGTDTQYF.

J is TRBJ2-1 and V is TRBV18; the match to TRBD2 covers 7 bases. The CDR3 sequence is 15 residues long. Germline V gene sequence: CDR1 KGHSH, CDR2 LQKENI. V lost 0 bases, J lost 8 bases, and 7 bases stayed unmatched. DNA for the CDR3: TGTGCCAGCTCACCACCGGGACTACAGGACGATGAGCAGTTCTTC. Amino acid sequence: CASSPPGLQDDEQFF. Variable domain in full (rest from reference TRBV18 and TRBJ2-1): NAGVMQNPRHLVRRRGQEARLRCSPMKGHSHVYWYRQLPEEGLKFMVYLQKENIIDESGMPKERFSAEFPKEGPSILRIQQVVRGDSAAYFCASSPPGLQDDEQFFGPGTRLTVL.

The chain employs TRBV7-3 and TRBJ1-2; D gene ambiguous. CDR1 SGHTA and CDR2 FQGTGA come from the germline V gene. The CDR3 runs to 15 residues. The V end was cut by 2 bases, the J end by 5 bases, with 15 bases between. The CDR3 loop reads CASSLGPNPSYGYTF. The CDR3 region has the DNA TGTGCCAGCAGCTTAGGCCCAAACCCTTCATATGGCTACACCTTC.

CDR3 protein: CASTDQTEIEAFF. The CDR3 region has the DNA TGCGCCAGCACTGATCAGACAGAGATTGAAGCTTTCTTT. The chain employs TRBV5-1 and TRBJ1-1; TRBD1 might be the D (5 bases). Trimming removed 6 bases from V and 7 bases from J, with 16 bases in between. The CDR3 covers 13 residues. Germline loops: CDR1 SGHRS, CDR2 YFSETQ.

V usage is TRBV2 and J usage is TRBJ1-6; D not certain. Germline V lookup: CDR1 SNHLY, CDR2 FYNNEI. The CDR3 consists of 14 residues. The ends were cut back, 4 bases at V and 8 bases at J, with 12 bases in the middle. CDR3 in DNA: TGTGCCAGCAGTGGCGAGGCGCCGGATTCACCCCTCCACTTT. The encoded protein is CASSGEAPDSPLHF.

The chain has TRBV5-1 and TRBJ1-4; 9 bases map to TRBD1. V trimming: 0 bases; J trimming: 8 bases; junction bases outside the gene matches: 5. Per germline, CDR1 SGHRS and CDR2 YFSETQ. The CDR3 spans 15 residues. This CDR3 reads CASSLADRGREKLFF. CDR3 DNA sequence: TGCGCCAGCAGCTTGGCGGACAGGGGTCGAGAAAAACTGTTTTTT. The full variable domain, rest sourced from reference TRBV5-1 and TRBJ1-4, is KAGVTQTPRYLIKTRGQQVTLSCSPISGHRSVSWYQQTPGQGLQFLFEYFSETQRNKGNFPGRFSGRQFSNSRSEMNVSTLELGDSALYLCASSLADRGREKLFFGSGTQLSVL.

The V and J genes are TRBV6-1 and TRBJ2-7; perhaps TRBD1 as D (6 bases). The CDR3 length is 14 residues. The germline V gene encodes CDR1 MNHNS and CDR2 SASEGT. Trimming stripped 2 bases from V and 5 bases from J, with 13 bases between. In nucleotides, the CDR3 is TGTGCCAGCAGTGAAAGAATTGGGGGCGACGAGCAGTACTTC. It codes for CASSERIGGDEQYF.

The chain uses TRBV7-2 and TRBJ1-2; tentative D call: TRBD1 (5 bases). The CDR3 spans 16 residues. Trimming left V 1 base short and J 2 bases short, with 14 bases between. Germline V lookup: CDR1 SGHTA, CDR2 FQGNSA. The CDR3 DNA follows: TGTGCCAGCAGCTTAGTAGGGGATTCACGGAACTATGGCTACACCTTC. This encodes CASSLVGDSRNYGYTF. Full variable domain (missing parts from reference TRBV7-2 and TRBJ1-2): GAGVSQSPSNKVTEKGKDVELRCDPISGHTALYWYRQSLGQGLEFLIYFQGNSAPDKSGLPSDRFSAERTGGSVSTLTIQRTQQEDSAVYLCASSLVGDSRNYGYTFGSGTRLTVV.

CDR3 sequence: CASSSLAGKEETQYF. The CDR3, as DNA: TGTGCCAGCAGCTCACTAGCGGGAAAGGAGGAGACCCAGTACTTC. The chain carries TRBV5-6 and TRBJ2-5; TRBD2 matches 10 bases. Germline V gives CDR1 SGHDT, CDR2 YYEEEE. The CDR3 length is 15 residues. V lost 3 bases to trimming and J lost 5 bases; unmatched junction nucleotides: 7.

The chain couples TRBV6-1 to TRBJ2-1, with 8 bases that match TRBD2. Per germline, CDR1 MNHNS and CDR2 SASEGT. The CDR3 has 19 amino acids. The junction had 14 bases not matched to a gene; V was cut back by 3 bases and J by 1 base. CDR3 amino acids: CASSDTGTRGGRSYNEQFF. In DNA, the CDR3 is TGTGCCAGCAGTGATACCGGGACTAGGGGGGGGAGGTCCTACAATGAGCAGTTCTTC.

The genes are TRBV2 and TRBJ2-3; weak D call: TRBD1 (5 bases). This CDR3 is built from 14 residues. The germline CDR1 and CDR2 sequences are SNHLY and FYNNEI. V lost 2 bases to trimming and J lost 1 base, with 7 bases between them. The CDR3 coding sequence is TGTGCCAGCAGTGAACAGGGTGGCACAGATACGCAGTATTTT. It yields the protein CASSEQGGTDTQYF.

The V and J genes are TRBV5-1 and TRBJ2-1, with 11 bases lining up with TRBD2. Germline V gene data show CDR1 as SGHRS and CDR2 as YFSETQ. The J segment lost 3 bases and the V segment lost 4 bases, leaving 6 bases of the junction unmatched. The CDR3 covers 16 residues. CDR3 sequence reads: CASSIHLAGGYNEQFF. The DNA for the CDR3 is TGCGCCAGCAGCATCCACCTAGCGGGAGGCTACAATGAGCAGTTCTTC.

Only a few counts were recorded for this clone. V is TRBV9 and J is TRBJ2-2, with 8 bases identical to TRBD2. The CDR3 is made up of 14 amino acids. V lost 1 base and J lost 6; bases outside the gene matches: 2. CDR1 SGDLS and CDR2 YYNGEE come from the germline V gene. CDR3 loop: CASSVPSGSGELFF. CDR3 nucleotide sequence: TGTGCCAGCAGCGTACCTAGCGGGTCCGGGGAGCTGTTTTTT.

The chain couples TRBV10-3 to TRBJ1-5, with no clear D. Germline values: CDR1 ENHRY, CDR2 SYGVKD. V lost 10 bases and J lost 4, with 11 bases in between. The CDR3 covers 12 residues. The CDR3 DNA follows: TGTGCCACGTCCGCAGAAAATCAGCCCCAGCATTTT. Encoded protein: CATSAENQPQHF.

The V gene is TRBV2, the J gene TRBJ2-7, with 9 bases matching TRBD1. This CDR3 spans 14 amino acids. Germline assignment: CDR1 SNHLY and CDR2 FYNNEI. With 6 bases clipped from V and 5 bases from J, the junction kept 8 bases outside the gene matches. CDR3 DNA sequence: TGTGCCAGCAGCCTCCGGGACAGGGCTAACGAGCAGTACTTC. Amino acids: CASSLRDRANEQYF.

The V gene is TRBV2, the J gene TRBJ2-7; TRBD2 matches 13 bases. Germline values: CDR1 SNHLY, CDR2 FYNNEI. The CDR3 consists of 13 residues. V lost 4 bases, J lost 7 bases, and 1 base stayed unmatched. CDR3 amino acids: CASSGGLAGEQYF. The CDR3 region has the DNA TGTGCCAGCAGTGGGGGACTAGCGGGGGAGCAGTACTTC.